The T cell receptor beta chain under discussion was sequenced for a study of T cell repertoires in cytomegalovirus infection. Study conclusions and caveats: Ex vivo, HLA-C-restricted CMV-specific TCR beta clonotypes prevailed over the rest of the response.

One entry per CDR3 protein results from TCRdb running MiXCR on the reads. The sample gives around 490,000 distinct CDR3 sequences, approximately 25% of which show up once; around 13% is in the top ten. In this sample, this clonotype turned up a few times. The antigen is not known. Sequencing was performed on PBMCs. This sequence was found in a human donor in good health (CMV status not recorded). Some clones in this sample may be carry-over from other donors' samples.

CDR3 bases: TGTGCCAGCAGTCAACGGACTAGCCCGACCTTAATAGCCAAAAACATTCAGTACTTC. It codes for CASSQRTSPTLIAKNIQYF. The chain has TRBV12-3 or TRBV12-4 and TRBJ2-4; 8 nucleotides align to TRBD2. The CDR3 covers 19 residues. V lost 5 bases to trimming and J lost 0 bases; unmatched junction nucleotides: 15.